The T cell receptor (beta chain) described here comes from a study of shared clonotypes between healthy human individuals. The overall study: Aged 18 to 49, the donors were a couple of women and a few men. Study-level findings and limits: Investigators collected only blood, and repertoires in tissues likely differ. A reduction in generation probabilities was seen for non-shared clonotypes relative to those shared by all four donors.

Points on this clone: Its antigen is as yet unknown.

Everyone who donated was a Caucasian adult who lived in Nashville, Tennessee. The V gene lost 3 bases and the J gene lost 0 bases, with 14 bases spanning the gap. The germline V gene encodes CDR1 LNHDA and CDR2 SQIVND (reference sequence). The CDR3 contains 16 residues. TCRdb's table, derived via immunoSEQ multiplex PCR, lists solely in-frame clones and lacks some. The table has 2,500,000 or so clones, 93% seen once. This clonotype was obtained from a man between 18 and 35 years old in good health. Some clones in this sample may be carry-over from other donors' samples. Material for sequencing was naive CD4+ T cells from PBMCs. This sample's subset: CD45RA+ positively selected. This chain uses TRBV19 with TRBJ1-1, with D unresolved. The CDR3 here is CASSIGRWVMNTEAFF. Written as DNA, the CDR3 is TGTGCCAGTAGTATTGGGCGGTGGGTCATGAACACTGAAGCTTTCTTT.